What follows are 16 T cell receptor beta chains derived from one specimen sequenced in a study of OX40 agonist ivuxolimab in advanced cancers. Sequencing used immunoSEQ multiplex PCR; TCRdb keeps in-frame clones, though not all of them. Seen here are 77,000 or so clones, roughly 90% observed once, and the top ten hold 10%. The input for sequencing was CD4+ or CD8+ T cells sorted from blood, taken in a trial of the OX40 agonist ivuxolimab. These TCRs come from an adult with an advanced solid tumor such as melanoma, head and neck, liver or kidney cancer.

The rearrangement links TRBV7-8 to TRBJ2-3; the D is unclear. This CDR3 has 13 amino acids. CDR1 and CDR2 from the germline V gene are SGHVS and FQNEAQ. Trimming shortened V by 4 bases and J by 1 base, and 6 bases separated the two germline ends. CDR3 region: CASSSFGTDTQYF. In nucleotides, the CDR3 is TGTGCCAGCAGCTCCTTTGGCACAGATACGCAGTATTTT.

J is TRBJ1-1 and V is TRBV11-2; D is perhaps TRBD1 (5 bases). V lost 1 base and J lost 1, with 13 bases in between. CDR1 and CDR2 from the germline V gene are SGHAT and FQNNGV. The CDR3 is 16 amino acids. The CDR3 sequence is CASSLAWGGRNTEAFF. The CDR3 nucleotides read TGTGCCAGCAGCTTAGCCTGGGGGGGACGGAACACTGAAGCTTTCTTT.

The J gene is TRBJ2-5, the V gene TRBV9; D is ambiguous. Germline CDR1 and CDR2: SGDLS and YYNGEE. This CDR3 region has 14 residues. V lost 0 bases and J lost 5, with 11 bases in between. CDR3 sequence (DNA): TGTGCCAGCAGCGTAGGGCTGGCCGAGGAGACCCAGTACTTC. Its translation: CASSVGLAEETQYF.

The CDR3 DNA reads TGCGCCAGCAGCCAGCGGGGACACGACACAGATACGCAGTATTTT. It codes for CASSQRGHDTDTQYF. The chain uses TRBV5-1 and TRBJ2-3, with a possible D match to TRBD2 (7 bases). Trimming stripped 4 bases from V and 2 bases from J, with 14 bases between. This CDR3 contains 15 residues. Germline V gene lookup returns CDR1 SGHRS and CDR2 YFSETQ.

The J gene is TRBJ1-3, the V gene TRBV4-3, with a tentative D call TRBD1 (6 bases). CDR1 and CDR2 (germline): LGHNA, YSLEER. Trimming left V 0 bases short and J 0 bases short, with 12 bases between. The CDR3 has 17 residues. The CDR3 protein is CASSQETGGLSGNTIYF. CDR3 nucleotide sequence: TGCGCCAGCAGCCAAGAGACTGGGGGCCTCTCTGGAAACACCATATATTTT.

CDR3 DNA sequence: TGTGCCAGCAGCTTGGATCCAGGTGGAGATACGCAGTATTTT. Translation: CASSLDPGGDTQYF. The chain uses TRBV7-6 and TRBJ2-3; D is unclear. V dropped 3 bases and J dropped 5 bases, with 12 bases sitting between them. The length of the CDR3 is 14 residues. Germline V gene data show CDR1 as SGHVS and CDR2 as FNYEAQ.

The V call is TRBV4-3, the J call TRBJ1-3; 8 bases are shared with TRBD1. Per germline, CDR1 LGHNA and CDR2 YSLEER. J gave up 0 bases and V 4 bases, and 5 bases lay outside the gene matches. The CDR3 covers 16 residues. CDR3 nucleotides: TGCGCCAGCAGCCCGGACAGGGCGAGCTCTGGAAACACCATATATTTT. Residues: CASSPDRASSGNTIYF.

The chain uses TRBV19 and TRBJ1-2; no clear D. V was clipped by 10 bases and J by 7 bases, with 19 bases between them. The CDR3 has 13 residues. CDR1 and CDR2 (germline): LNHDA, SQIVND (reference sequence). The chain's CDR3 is CAISSGVVGGYTF. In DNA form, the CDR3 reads TGTGCCATTTCCAGTGGGGTTGTAGGTGGCTACACCTTC.

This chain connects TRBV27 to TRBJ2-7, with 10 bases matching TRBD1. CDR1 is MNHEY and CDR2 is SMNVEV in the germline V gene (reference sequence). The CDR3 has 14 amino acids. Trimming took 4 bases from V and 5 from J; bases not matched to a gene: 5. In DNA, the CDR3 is TGTGCCAGCAGTTCCCGACAGGGGGCCCACGAGCAGTACTTC. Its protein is CASSSRQGAHEQYF.

Here the CDR3 reads CASRPIRGALPKETQYF. The CDR3 DNA reads TGCGCCAGCAGACCAATCCGGGGGGCCCTACCCAAAGAGACCCAGTACTTC. The chain is built from TRBV23-1 and TRBJ2-5; the D gene is possibly TRBD2 (7 bases). TRBV23-1 is labeled an ORF, and its function is uncertain. There are 17 residues in the CDR3. V lost 6 bases to trimming and J lost 3 bases, with 23 bases between them.

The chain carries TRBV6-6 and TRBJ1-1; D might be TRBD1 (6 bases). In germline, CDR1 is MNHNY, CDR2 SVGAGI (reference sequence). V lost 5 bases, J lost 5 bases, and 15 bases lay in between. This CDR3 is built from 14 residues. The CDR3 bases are TGTGCCAGCAGTACCGCAGGGGCGCGGACTGAAGCTTTCTTT. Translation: CASSTAGARTEAFF.

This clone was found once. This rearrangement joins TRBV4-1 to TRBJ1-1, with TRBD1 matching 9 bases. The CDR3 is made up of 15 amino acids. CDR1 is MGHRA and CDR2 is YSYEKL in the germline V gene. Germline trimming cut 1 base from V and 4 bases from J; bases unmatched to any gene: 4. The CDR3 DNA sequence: TGCGCCAGCAGCCAAGTAGGGACAGGGAGCACTGAAGCTTTCTTT. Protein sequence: CASSQVGTGSTEAFF.

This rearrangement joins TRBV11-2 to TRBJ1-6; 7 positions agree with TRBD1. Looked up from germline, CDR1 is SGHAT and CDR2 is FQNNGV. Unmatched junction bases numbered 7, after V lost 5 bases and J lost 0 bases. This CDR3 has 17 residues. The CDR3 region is CASSRGQESSYNSPLHF. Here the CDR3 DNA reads TGTGCCAGCAGCCGAGGACAGGAGAGCTCCTATAATTCACCCCTCCACTTT.

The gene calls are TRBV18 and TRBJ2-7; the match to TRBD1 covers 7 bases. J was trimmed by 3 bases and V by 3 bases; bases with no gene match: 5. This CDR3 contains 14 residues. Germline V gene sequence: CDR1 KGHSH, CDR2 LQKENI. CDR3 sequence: CASSPRDSVYEQYF. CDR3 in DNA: TGTGCCAGCTCACCCCGGGACAGCGTCTACGAGCAGTACTTC.

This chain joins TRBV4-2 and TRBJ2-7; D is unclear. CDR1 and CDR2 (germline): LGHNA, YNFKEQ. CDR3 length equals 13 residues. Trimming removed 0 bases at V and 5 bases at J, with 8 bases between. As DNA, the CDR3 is TGTGCCAGCAGCCAAGAGCTTGGGGACGAGCAGTACTTC. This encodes CASSQELGDEQYF.

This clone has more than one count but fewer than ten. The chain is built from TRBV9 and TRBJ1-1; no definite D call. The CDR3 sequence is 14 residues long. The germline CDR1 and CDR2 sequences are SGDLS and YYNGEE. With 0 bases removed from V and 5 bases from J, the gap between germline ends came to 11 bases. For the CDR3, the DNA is TGTGCCAGCAGCGTAGCTCCCGGGAATACTGAAGCTTTCTTT. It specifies CASSVAPGNTEAFF. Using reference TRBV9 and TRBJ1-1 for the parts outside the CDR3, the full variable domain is DSGVTQTPKHLITATGQRVTLRCSPRSGDLSVYWYQQSLDQGLQFLIQYYNGEERAKGNILERFSAQQFPDLHSELNLSSLELGDSALYFCASSVAPGNTEAFFGQGTRLTVV.